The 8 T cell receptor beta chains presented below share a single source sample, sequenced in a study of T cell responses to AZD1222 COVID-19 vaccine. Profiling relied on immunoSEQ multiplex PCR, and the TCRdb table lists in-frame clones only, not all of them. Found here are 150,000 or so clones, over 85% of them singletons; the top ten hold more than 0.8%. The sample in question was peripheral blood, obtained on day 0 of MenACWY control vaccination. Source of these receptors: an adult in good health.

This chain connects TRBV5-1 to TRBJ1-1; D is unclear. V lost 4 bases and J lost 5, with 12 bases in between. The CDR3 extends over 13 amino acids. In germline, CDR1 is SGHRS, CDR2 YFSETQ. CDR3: CASSRGLGTEAFF. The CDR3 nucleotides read TGCGCCAGCAGCCGCGGGCTGGGGACTGAAGCTTTCTTT.

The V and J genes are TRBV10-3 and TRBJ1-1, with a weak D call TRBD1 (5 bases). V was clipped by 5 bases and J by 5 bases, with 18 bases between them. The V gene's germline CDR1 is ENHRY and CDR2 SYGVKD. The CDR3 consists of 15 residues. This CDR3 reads CAISQGFVGGTEAFF. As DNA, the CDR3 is TGTGCCATCAGTCAGGGATTTGTGGGAGGGACTGAAGCTTTCTTT.

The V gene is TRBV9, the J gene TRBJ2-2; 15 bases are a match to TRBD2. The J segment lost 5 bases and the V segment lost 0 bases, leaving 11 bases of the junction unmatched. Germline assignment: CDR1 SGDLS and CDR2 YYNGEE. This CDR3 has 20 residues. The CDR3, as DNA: TGTGCCAGCAGCGTAGAATCGTTGCCCGGACTAGCGGGAGGGACCGGGGAGCTGTTTTTT. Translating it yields CASSVESLPGLAGGTGELFF.

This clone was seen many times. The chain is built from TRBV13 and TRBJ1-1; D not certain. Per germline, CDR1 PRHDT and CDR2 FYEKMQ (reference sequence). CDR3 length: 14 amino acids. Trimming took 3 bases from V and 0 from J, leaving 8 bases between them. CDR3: CASSFAVLNTEAFF. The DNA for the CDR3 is TGTGCCAGCAGCTTCGCAGTGTTGAACACTGAAGCTTTCTTT. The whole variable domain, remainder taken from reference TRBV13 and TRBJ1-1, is AAGVIQSPRHLIKEKRETATLKCYPIPRHDTVYWYQQGPGQDPQFLISFYEKMQSDKGSIPDRFSAQQFSDYHSELNMSSLELGDSALYFCASSFAVLNTEAFFGQGTRLTVV.

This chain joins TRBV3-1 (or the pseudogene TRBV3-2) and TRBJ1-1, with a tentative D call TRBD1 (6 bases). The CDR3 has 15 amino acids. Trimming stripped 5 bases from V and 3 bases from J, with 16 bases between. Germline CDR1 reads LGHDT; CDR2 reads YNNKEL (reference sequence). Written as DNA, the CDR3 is TGTGCCAGCAGCTTCCACAGGGACGGTTACACTGAAGCTTTCTTT. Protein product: CASSFHRDGYTEAFF.

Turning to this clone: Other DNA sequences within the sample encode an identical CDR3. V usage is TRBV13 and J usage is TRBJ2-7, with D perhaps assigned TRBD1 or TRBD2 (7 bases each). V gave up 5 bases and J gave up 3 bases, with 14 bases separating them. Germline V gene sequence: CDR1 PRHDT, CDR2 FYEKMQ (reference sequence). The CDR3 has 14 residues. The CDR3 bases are TGTGCCAGCAGCAGCGGGACAGATCTCTACGAGCAGTACTTC. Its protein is CASSSGTDLYEQYF.

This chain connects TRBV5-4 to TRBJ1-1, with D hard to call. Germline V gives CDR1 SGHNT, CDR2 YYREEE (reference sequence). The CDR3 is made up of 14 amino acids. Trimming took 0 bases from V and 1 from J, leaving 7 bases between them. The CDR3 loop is CASSLERGNTEAFF. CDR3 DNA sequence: TGTGCCAGCAGCTTGGAACGGGGGAACACTGAAGCTTTCTTT.

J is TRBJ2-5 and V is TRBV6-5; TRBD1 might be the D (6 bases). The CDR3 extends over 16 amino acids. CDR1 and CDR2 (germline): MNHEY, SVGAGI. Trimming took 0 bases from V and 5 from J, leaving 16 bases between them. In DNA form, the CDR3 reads TGTGCCAGCAGTTACTCGGTTCGGGGTACAGGGGAGACCCAGTACTTC. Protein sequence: CASSYSVRGTGETQYF.